The 9 T cell receptor beta chains below come from one sample, sequenced in a study of T-cell memory formation after mild COVID-19. TCRdb redid the calling of the 5' RACE reads with MiXCR, one entry per CDR3 protein. The sample comprises approximately 180,000 distinct CDR3 sequences, 16% of which are singletons, and more than 2% rests with the top ten. Sequenced input: PBMCs or a T cell subset sorted from them (not recorded which). The receptors here all came from an adult woman who had mild COVID-19 (a few samples of this study predate the infection). Cell type and time point are not known.

This clonotype has just a few counts. The CDR3 here is CSAHTSGAHTGELFF. CDR3 nucleotides: TGCAGTGCTCACACTAGCGGGGCTCACACCGGGGAGCTGTTTTTT. This chain connects TRBV20-1 to TRBJ2-2, with TRBD2 matching over 10 bases. This CDR3 is built from 15 residues. The germline V gene has CDR1 DFQATT and CDR2 SNEGSKA (reference sequence). V lost 5 bases, J lost 3 bases, and 6 bases stayed unmatched.

The chain uses TRBV7-2 and TRBJ2-2, with 9 bases aligning to TRBD1. The CDR3 consists of 15 residues. V lost 4 bases to trimming and J lost 3 bases; unmatched junction nucleotides: 3. Looked up from germline, CDR1 is SGHTA and CDR2 is FQGNSA. The CDR3 region is CASSWGQGDTGELFF. CDR3 sequence (DNA): TGTGCCAGCAGCTGGGGACAGGGAGACACCGGGGAGCTGTTTTTT.

This clonotype was counted at least ten times. The rearrangement uses TRBV7-6 and TRBJ2-3, with D unresolved. Germline V lookup: CDR1 SGHVS, CDR2 FNYEAQ. Trimming removed 5 bases from V and 4 bases from J, with 10 bases in between. This CDR3 has 13 residues. The CDR3 is CASSIGPADTQYF. CDR3 DNA sequence: TGTGCCAGCAGCATTGGACCGGCAGATACGCAGTATTTT.

A few counts support this clonotype. The V and J genes are TRBV5-4 and TRBJ1-2, with D hard to call. The CDR3 has 14 residues. Per germline, CDR1 SGHNT and CDR2 YYREEE (reference sequence). V was pared by 5 bases and J by 4 bases, with 15 bases between. The CDR3 nucleotides read TGTGCCAGCAGTTCGGAAGGACTGAGCTATGGCTACACCTTC. Translated, it gives CASSSEGLSYGYTF.

The rearrangement links TRBV3-1 to TRBJ2-7; 8 bases align to TRBD2. The CDR3 is made up of 14 amino acids. The trim removed 1 base at V and 5 bases at J, leaving 4 bases unmatched. Per the germline V gene, CDR1 is LGHDT and CDR2 is YNNKEL (reference sequence). The CDR3 spells CASSQVGGADEQYF. CDR3 coding DNA: TGTGCCAGCAGCCAAGTCGGGGGGGCCGACGAGCAGTACTTC.

The chain couples TRBV6-5 to TRBJ2-7; 10 bases are shared with TRBD1. Trimming removed 6 bases from V and 9 bases from J; junction bases left unmatched: 14. Germline CDR1 and CDR2: MNHEY and SVGAGI. The CDR3 is 15 amino acids. CDR3 loop: CASSINPGQGFWQYF. The CDR3 DNA is TGTGCCAGCAGCATTAACCCGGGACAGGGGTTCTGGCAGTACTTC.

The table lists this clonotype with a few counts. This chain uses TRBV7-3 with TRBJ2-1, with D maybe TRBD2 (6 bases). V was trimmed by 2 bases and J by 9 bases, leaving 20 bases between them. Germline CDR1 is SGHTA and CDR2 is FQGTGA. The CDR3 is 16 residues long. The chain's CDR3 is CASSLYSGSLLTEQFF. The CDR3, as DNA: TGTGCCAGCAGCTTATATAGCGGTTCGCTTCTCACTGAGCAGTTCTTC.

This clonotype was observed many times. This chain connects TRBV7-3 to TRBJ2-3; TRBD1 or TRBD2 may be the D gene (7 bases each). V lost 5 bases and J 2 bases, leaving 14 bases between the germline ends. This CDR3 contains 15 residues. CDR1 SGHTA and CDR2 FQGTGA come from the germline V gene. The CDR3 DNA reads TGTGCCAGCAGCCCAGGGGGGGCTTCCACAGATACGCAGTATTTT. Translation gives CASSPGGASTDTQYF. Together with reference TRBV7-3 and TRBJ2-3, the CDR3 gives the full variable domain: GAGVSQTPSNKVTEKGKYVELRCDPISGHTALYWYRQSLGQGPEFLIYFQGTGAADDSGLPNDRFFAVRPEGSVSTLKIQRTERGDSAVYLCASSPGGASTDTQYFGPGTRLTVL.

This chain uses TRBV29-1 with TRBJ2-3; 11 bases are a match to TRBD1. Looked up from germline, CDR1 is SQVTM and CDR2 is ANQGSEA. After removal of 5 bases from V and 4 bases from J, the junction contained 8 bases not matched to a gene. The CDR3 totals 15 residues. DNA of the CDR3: TGCAGCGTTTTCGGCGGACAGGGGGCAGCAGATACGCAGTATTTT. Protein sequence: CSVFGGQGAADTQYF.